These T cell receptor beta chains were read from a single sample in a study of blood T cell repertoires in COVID-19. Profiled with immunoSEQ multiplex PCR; TCRdb holds only in-frame clones, not every one. Here the sample spans hundreds of thousands of clones, approximately 90% being singletons. Source material: PBMCs or T cells enriched from blood (not recorded which). The receptors derive from a woman between 25 and 40 years old who had recovered from COVID-19. The CDR3 runs from the conserved cysteine through the conserved F or W. A D gene is named only where the DNA matches it firmly. Expanded clones get a size class; other rows say once, few or many, or leave the size out.

D gene | J gene | clone size | V gene | CDR3 protein | CDR3 DNA
- | TRBJ2-5 | once | TRBV7-2 | CASSLGAGRGETQYF | TGTGCCAGCAGCTTAGGGGCGGGGCGGGGAGAGACCCAGTACTTC
TRBD1 | TRBJ2-7 | - | TRBV2 | CASSGVRGRYEQYF | TGTGCCAGCAGTGGCGTCAGGGGGCGGTACGAGCAGTACTTC
- | TRBJ1-2 | - | TRBV30 | CAWREGADYGYTF | TGTGCCTGGAGGGAAGGGGCAGACTATGGCTACACCTTC
- | TRBJ1-3 | - | TRBV5-6 | CASSLNGGRNTIYF | TGTGCCAGCAGCCTCAATGGAGGCCGAAACACCATATATTTT
- | TRBJ2-3 | - | TRBV2 | CASTALITDTQYF | TGTGCCAGCACCGCACTTATCACAGATACGCAGTATTTT
TRBD2 | TRBJ2-7 | - | TRBV7-3 | CASSPNSGRESEQYF | TGTGCCAGCAGCCCAAATAGCGGGAGGGAATCCGAGCAGTACTTC
TRBD1 | TRBJ1-4 | - | TRBV28 | CASSLSSDRGKLFF | TGTGCCAGCAGTTTATCCTCGGACAGGGGAAAACTGTTTTTT
- | TRBJ2-7 | few | TRBV21-1 | CASTELGGHEQYF | TGTGCCAGCACTGAACTTGGAGGCCACGAGCAGTACTTC
TRBD1 | TRBJ2-7 | - | TRBV27 | CASSLGTGGSYEQYF | TGTGCCAGCAGTTTAGGGACAGGGGGGAGCTACGAGCAGTACTTC
- | TRBJ1-2 | - | TRBV24-1 | CATSDFGSSTFRDPVANYGYTF | TGTGCCACCAGTGATTTCGGGAGCTCCACCTTTCGAGACCCGGTCGCTAACTATGGCTACACCTTC
- | TRBJ2-7 | - | TRBV19 | CASSIRAGSQVEQYF | TGTGCCAGTAGTATCCGCGCAGGTTCCCAGGTCGAGCAGTACTTC
TRBD1 | TRBJ2-1 | - | TRBV9 | CASSATTGTGYNEQFF | TGTGCCAGCAGCGCGACAACCGGGACAGGTTACAATGAGCAGTTCTTC
TRBD2 | TRBJ2-3 | - | TRBV9 | CASSEWGGLAGGADTQYF | TGTGCCAGCAGCGAATGGGGGGGACTAGCGGGAGGCGCAGATACGCAGTATTTT
- | TRBJ2-1 | - | TRBV19 | CASKGGDSSYNEQFF | TGTGCCAGTAAAGGAGGCGATAGCTCCTACAATGAGCAGTTCTTC
TRBD2 | TRBJ2-5 | - | TRBV7-3 | CASSDGGAQYF | TGTGCCAGCAGCGACGGGGGGGCCCAGTACTTC
- | TRBJ1-2 | - | TRBV28 | CASSQPQGPGYTF | TGTGCCAGCAGTCAACCACAGGGTCCTGGCTACACCTTC
- | TRBJ2-7 | - | TRBV27 | CASSHPGTPTQYF | TGTGCCAGCAGTCACCCCGGGACACCGACGCAGTACTTC
- | TRBJ1-3 | - | TRBV4-3 | CASSQDRGTVGNTIYF | TGCGCCAGCAGCCAAGATCGGGGGACCGTTGGAAACACCATATATTTT
- | TRBJ1-2 | - | TRBV14 | CASSQGHTSNYGYTF | TGTGCCAGCAGCCAAGGACATACTTCTAACTATGGCTACACCTTC
- | TRBJ1-1 | - | TRBV11-2 | CASSPDPLGGNNTEAFF | TGTGCCAGCAGCCCAGACCCCTTGGGGGGGAATAACACTGAAGCTTTCTTT
- | TRBJ1-2 | - | TRBV7-9 | CASSLGGDRYTF | TGTGCCAGCAGCTTAGGGGGGGATCGCTACACCTTC
TRBD1 | TRBJ1-6 | - | TRBV11-3 | CASSLARLTGGGNSPLHF | TGTGCCAGCAGCTTAGCCCGATTGACAGGGGGCGGAAATTCACCCCTCCACTTT
TRBD1 | TRBJ1-6 | - | TRBV7-2 | CASMSWVGQGAPLHF | TGTGCCAGCATGTCCTGGGTTGGACAGGGAGCCCCCCTCCACTTT
TRBD1 | TRBJ1-5 | - | TRBV4-2 | CASSQEGAAGNQPQHF | TGTGCCAGCAGCCAGGAGGGGGCGGCGGGCAATCAGCCCCAGCATTTT
TRBD2 | TRBJ2-1 | - | TRBV7-3 | CASSLTGGDHNEQFF | TGTGCCAGCAGCTTAACCGGGGGGGACCACAATGAGCAGTTCTTC
TRBD1 | TRBJ2-3 | - | TRBV18 | CASSRGTGSPTDTQYF | TGTGCCAGCTCACGAGGGACAGGGTCCCCCACAGATACGCAGTATTTT
- | TRBJ2-2 | - | TRBV25-1 | CASRRTTNTGELFF | TGTGCCAGCAGAAGGACTACGAACACCGGGGAGCTGTTTTTT
TRBD1 | TRBJ1-2 | - | TRBV27 | CASSLSFELRDRGFGYGYTF | TGTGCCAGCAGTTTATCTTTCGAGCTTCGGGACAGGGGTTTTGGATATGGCTACACCTTC
- | TRBJ1-1 | - | TRBV7-2 | CASSLGGAMNTEAFF | TGTGCCAGCAGCTTAGGGGGAGCCATGAACACTGAAGCTTTCTTT
- | TRBJ2-3 | - | TRBV6-1 | CASSESAPPEYF | TGTGCCAGCAGTGAGTCTGCCCCACCAGAGTATTTT
TRBD1 | TRBJ1-2 | - | TRBV28 | CASSGTGGRTGYTF | TGTGCCAGCAGTGGGACAGGGGGTAGGACGGGCTACACCTTC
TRBD2 | TRBJ2-3 | - | TRBV5-6 | CASSFSGSTDTQYF | TGTGCCAGCAGCTTTAGCGGGAGCACAGATACGCAGTATTTT
- | TRBJ1-5 | - | TRBV19 | CASSIFQTYSNQPQHF | TGTGCCAGTAGTATTTTCCAGACTTATAGCAATCAGCCCCAGCATTTT
TRBD1 | TRBJ1-2 | - | TRBV7-2 | CASSQGQLYGYTF | TGTGCCAGCAGCCAGGGACAGCTCTATGGCTACACCTTC
TRBD1 | TRBJ1-3 | - | TRBV28 | CASSPRGQGGNTIYF | TGTGCCAGCTCCCCACGGGGACAGGGTGGAAACACCATATATTTT
- | TRBJ1-5 | - | TRBV15 | CATSREKGEGQPQHF | TGTGCCACCAGCAGAGAGAAGGGGGAGGGTCAGCCCCAGCATTTT
- | TRBJ2-1 | - | TRBV10-3 | CAISPEVSSYNEQFF | TGTGCCATCAGTCCCGAGGTGAGCTCCTACAATGAGCAGTTCTTC
- | TRBJ1-4 | - | TRBV6-5 | CASSRQKTNEKLFF | TGTGCCAGCAGTCGACAGAAAACTAATGAAAAACTGTTTTTT
- | TRBJ2-1 | - | TRBV25-1 | CASSGETSWNEQFF | TGTGCCAGCAGTGGGGAGACTAGTTGGAATGAGCAGTTCTTC
- | TRBJ1-1 | - | TRBV6-2/TRBV6-3 | CASSSITEAFF | TGTGCCAGCAGTTCTATAACTGAAGCTTTCTTT
TRBD2 | TRBJ2-1 | - | TRBV6-5 | CASSLSGGTNEQFF | TGTGCCAGCAGTTTGAGCGGGGGGACCAATGAGCAGTTCTTC
TRBD1 | TRBJ1-4 | - | TRBV24-1 | CATSDPGTGDEKLFF | TGTGCCACCAGTGACCCCGGGACAGGGGATGAAAAACTGTTTTTT
TRBD1 | TRBJ1-1 | few | TRBV19 | CASSTVTGANWDTEAFF | TGTGCCAGTAGTACGGTGACAGGGGCCAATTGGGACACTGAAGCTTTCTTT
- | TRBJ2-7 | - | TRBV4-1 | CASSPRAVGYEQYF | TGCGCCAGCAGCCCCAGAGCGGTAGGCTACGAGCAGTACTTC
TRBD1 | TRBJ1-2 | few | TRBV30 | CAWTGTGNGGYTF | TGTGCCTGGACCGGGACAGGGAATGGTGGCTACACCTTC
- | TRBJ2-7 | - | TRBV7-2 | CASSVSGTYEQYF | TGTGCCAGCAGCGTTAGCGGAACCTACGAGCAGTACTTC
- | TRBJ1-1 | - | TRBV7-8 | CATEDERGNTEAFF | TGTGCTACAGAGGACGAGCGGGGTAACACTGAAGCTTTCTTT
- | TRBJ1-6 | few | TRBV7-3 | CASSLVGGQGSSPLHF | TGTGCCAGCAGCTTAGTTGGAGGGCAGGGAAGCTCACCCCTCCACTTT
- | TRBJ1-1 | - | TRBV6-2/TRBV6-3 | CASSLRGVRLNTEAFF | TGTGCCAGCAGTCTCCGCGGGGTCCGGCTGAACACTGAAGCTTTCTTT
- | TRBJ2-7 | - | TRBV6-5 | CASSYSGRTVSYEQYF | TGTGCCAGCAGTTACTCCGGGCGGACAGTCTCCTACGAGCAGTACTTC
TRBD1 | TRBJ1-2 | - | TRBV7-8 | CASSLEGTGDFGYTF | TGTGCCAGCAGCTTAGAAGGGACAGGGGATTTCGGCTACACCTTC
TRBD2 | TRBJ2-1 | - | TRBV5-5 | CASSLSSRGGGGNEQFF | TGTGCCAGCAGCTTGTCCAGCCGGGGGGGAGGTGGCAATGAGCAGTTCTTC
- | TRBJ1-6 | - | TRBV6-6 | CASSRTEPHSPLHF | TGTGCCAGCAGCAGGACAGAGCCCCATTCACCCCTCCACTTT
- | TRBJ1-1 | - | TRBV7-4 | CASSFPLNTEAFF | TGTGCCAGCAGCTTTCCTCTGAACACTGAAGCTTTCTTT
- | TRBJ2-7 | - | TRBV18 | CASSLGSSYEQYF | TGTGCCAGCTCACTGGGCAGCTCCTACGAGCAGTACTTC
- | TRBJ1-5 | - | TRBV7-2 | CASSLALGQPQHF | TGTGCCAGCAGCTTAGCGCTCGGGCAGCCCCAGCATTTT
- | TRBJ2-2 | - | TRBV7-2 | CASKAQGSAGELFF | TGTGCCAGCAAGGCCCAGGGGTCAGCCGGGGAGCTGTTTTTT
TRBD1 | TRBJ1-1 | - | TRBV5-1 | CASSLGGGNTEAFF | TGCGCCAGCAGCTTGGGAGGGGGCAACACTGAAGCTTTCTTT
- | TRBJ2-2 | once | TRBV5-1 | CASSLSATNTGELFF | TGCGCCAGCAGCTTGTCCGCGACGAACACCGGGGAGCTGTTTTTT
TRBD2 | TRBJ2-7 | - | TRBV7-2 | CASSLQAGGLGSYEQYF | TGTGCCAGCAGCTTACAAGCGGGAGGATTAGGCTCCTACGAGCAGTACTTC